The rows below give T cell receptor beta chains drawn from one sample of a study of T cell repertoires in cytomegalovirus infection. TCRdb reanalysed the reads using MiXCR and keeps one entry per CDR3 protein. The repertoire has some 400,000 distinct CDR3 sequences, approximately 30% of them found once; the top ten carry approximately 14%. Sequenced: PBMCs. These receptors came from a human donor in good health (CMV status not recorded). Some clones in this sample may be carry-over from other donors' samples. Each CDR3 is given with its conserved first and last residue. The order of the fields is V gene, J gene, clone size, CDR3 protein. Clone sizes are given selectively: once, few, many, or a class where the clone is expanded.

v_call: TRBV7-8
j_call: TRBJ1-4
clone_size: many
cdr3_aa: CASSAGQALNEKLFF

v_call: TRBV12-3/TRBV12-4
j_call: TRBJ2-7
clone_size: .
cdr3_aa: CASRQTGGISYEQYF

v_call: TRBV11-2
j_call: TRBJ2-5
clone_size: .
cdr3_aa: CASSGTDRFQETQYF

v_call: TRBV19
j_call: TRBJ1-4
clone_size: .
cdr3_aa: CASSIGRRREKLFF

v_call: TRBV7-7
j_call: TRBJ2-7
clone_size: many
cdr3_aa: CASSFHRVTYEQYF

v_call: TRBV4-2
j_call: TRBJ2-7
clone_size: .
cdr3_aa: CASSYSGPYEQYF

v_call: TRBV11-2
j_call: TRBJ2-6
clone_size: few
cdr3_aa: CASSGDSNVLTF

v_call: TRBV7-3
j_call: TRBJ1-3
clone_size: .
cdr3_aa: CASSHTDRGKAPGNTIYF

v_call: TRBV6-2/TRBV6-3
j_call: TRBJ1-1
clone_size: .
cdr3_aa: CASSYSGQAFF

v_call: TRBV28
j_call: TRBJ2-5
clone_size: .
cdr3_aa: CASSLASGGAKTQYF

v_call: TRBV7-2
j_call: TRBJ2-6
clone_size: many
cdr3_aa: CASRYYRDRATSGANVLTF

v_call: TRBV7-2
j_call: TRBJ2-7
clone_size: many
cdr3_aa: CASSARGTAGRYEQYF

v_call: TRBV29-1
j_call: TRBJ1-5
clone_size: .
cdr3_aa: CSVVQGRLQPQHF

v_call: TRBV7-2
j_call: TRBJ1-1
clone_size: medium-sized
cdr3_aa: CASSLVGPTEAFF

v_call: TRBV15
j_call: TRBJ2-7
clone_size: .
cdr3_aa: CATSRDLAENYEQYF

v_call: TRBV12-3/TRBV12-4
j_call: TRBJ2-7
clone_size: few
cdr3_aa: CASSLLAESEQYF

v_call: TRBV25-1
j_call: TRBJ1-4
clone_size: .
cdr3_aa: CASSEGRIATNEKLFF

v_call: TRBV20-1
j_call: TRBJ2-3
clone_size: .
cdr3_aa: CSARGEAGGSSTDTQYF

v_call: TRBV11-2
j_call: TRBJ2-6
clone_size: many
cdr3_aa: CASSLAGANVLTF

v_call: TRBV9
j_call: TRBJ2-2
clone_size: .
cdr3_aa: CASSPSPTSSPGELFF

v_call: TRBV7-2
j_call: TRBJ1-5
clone_size: many
cdr3_aa: CASSLVGAGPSNQPQHF

v_call: TRBV20-1
j_call: TRBJ2-1
clone_size: .
cdr3_aa: CSATRGGSYNEQFF

v_call: TRBV6-1
j_call: TRBJ2-3
clone_size: few
cdr3_aa: CASHGQLSTDTQYF

v_call: TRBV19
j_call: TRBJ2-1
clone_size: few
cdr3_aa: CASTVAGVTNEQFF

v_call: TRBV4-3
j_call: TRBJ1-5
clone_size: few
cdr3_aa: CASSNPGEGCNQPQHF

v_call: TRBV7-6
j_call: TRBJ1-1
clone_size: few
cdr3_aa: CASSLEKFGTTEAFF

v_call: TRBV3-1
j_call: TRBJ2-1
clone_size: few
cdr3_aa: CASSLQGWEGNEQFF

v_call: TRBV7-8
j_call: TRBJ1-1
clone_size: many
cdr3_aa: CASSLGRVVEAFF

v_call: TRBV12-3/TRBV12-4
j_call: TRBJ2-1
clone_size: .
cdr3_aa: CASSPRFGSYNEQFF

v_call: TRBV19
j_call: TRBJ1-6
clone_size: few
cdr3_aa: CASSGPGRNNSPLHF

v_call: TRBV6-2/TRBV6-3
j_call: TRBJ2-5
clone_size: .
cdr3_aa: CASSYGREWQETQYF